The clone carrying this T cell receptor beta chain has at least ten counts. The antigen is unknown. This record comes from a study of human T cells and chemical hapten exposure. Turning to the study itself: Patches with 0.01% DPC went on the upper back, and the tests were read at 6 days. Notes on the study in general: TCRs above 1 in 1000 frequency stayed constant with DPC sensitization.

Germline V gene data show CDR1 as SEHNR and CDR2 as FQNEAQ (reference sequence). The CDR3 contains 15 residues. V lost 5 bases and J 7 bases, leaving 18 bases between the germline ends. This sample's time point: patch test 1, 2 weeks after DPC sensitization. As for treatment: therapeutic diphenylcyclopropenone sensitization with weekly scalp DPC. The authors' total RNA extraction used unfractionated whole blood. It was the library that attached unique molecular identifiers to individual cDNA molecules. Study processing details: 96,000 or so TCRs per sample was the median, with a range of 23,224 to 690,600. In TCRdb, the RACE reads were re-called with MiXCR into one record per CDR3 protein. V and J calls and clone size were set by TCRdb, not the authors. Of 35,000 or so distinct CDR3 sequences listed, 5% to 7% are singletons.

Specimen: whole blood, collected in connection with sensitization to the hapten diphenylcyclopropenone (DPC). This TCR came from a woman aged 30 to 39 with alopecia areata. Some clones in this sample may be carry-over from other donors' samples. This chain links TRBV7-9 with TRBJ2-1; D might be TRBD1 (5 bases). CDR3 loop: CASSESTRQFNEQFF. In nucleotides, the CDR3 is TGTGCCAGCAGCGAGAGTACCAGACAGTTTAATGAGCAGTTCTTC.